The source of this T cell receptor (beta chain) is a study of CD8 T cells in ankylosing spondylitis. Study results and caveats: In reactive arthritis synovial fluid and blood, some motif variants had been reported before. Disease-linked clones bore a CD8+ phenotype, appearing relatively rarely in peripheral blood. A TCR beta motif made of about eight highly homologous variants seemed typical of ankylosing spondylitis blood.

5'-RACE, quantitative and with molecular barcodes, yielded the TCR beta libraries. TCRdb ran MiXCR on the 5' RACE reads and lists one entry per CDR3 protein. The table includes roughly 370,000 distinct CDR3 sequences, under 25% detected once. The CDR3 length is 15 residues. Details on this clonotype: Its antigen is unidentified.

The sequenced material came from blood, either unsorted or a sorted T cell fraction (not recorded which). This TCR came from a male donor with ankylosing spondylitis. The J gene is TRBJ1-6, the V gene TRBV21-1; the D segment call TRBD1 is taken from the table without a DNA check. TRBV21-1 is classified as a pseudogene. The CDR3 loop reads CARCRLHGSNSPLHF. CDR3 sequence (DNA): TGTGCCAGATGCCGCCTTCACGGGTCAAATTCACCCCTCCACTTT.